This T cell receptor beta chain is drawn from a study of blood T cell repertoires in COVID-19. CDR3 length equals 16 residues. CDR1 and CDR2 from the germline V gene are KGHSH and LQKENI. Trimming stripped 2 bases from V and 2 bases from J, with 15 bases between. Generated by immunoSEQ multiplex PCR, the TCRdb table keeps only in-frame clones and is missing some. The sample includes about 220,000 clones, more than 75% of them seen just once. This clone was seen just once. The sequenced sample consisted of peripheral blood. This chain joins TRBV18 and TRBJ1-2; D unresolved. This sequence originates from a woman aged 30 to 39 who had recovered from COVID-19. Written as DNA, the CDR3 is TGTGCCAGCTCACCAGGGCGGCAAGGACTCAACTATGGCTACACCTTC. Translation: CASSPGRQGLNYGYTF.